The 12 T cell receptor beta chains presented below share a single source sample, sequenced in a study of CD8 T cells in ankylosing spondylitis. TCRdb ran MiXCR on the 5' RACE reads and lists one entry per CDR3 protein. The table records about 330,000 distinct CDR3 sequences, 8% of them present only once. No antigen has been assigned to these receptors. Study observations and caveats: About 8 highly homologous variants made up a TCR beta motif, and this motif appeared characteristic of ankylosing spondylitis blood.

The sample was blood, either unsorted or a sorted T cell fraction (not recorded which). These receptors were obtained from a male donor with ankylosing spondylitis.

This clonotype was counted at least ten times. The chain combines TRBV12-3 or TRBV12-4 with TRBJ1-5; D gene ambiguous. The V gene lost 1 base and the J gene lost 7 bases, with 8 bases spanning the gap. CDR3 length: 13 amino acids. The chain's CDR3 is CASSLGPRQPQHF. CDR3 nucleotides: TGTGCCAGCAGTTTAGGGCCGAGGCAGCCCCAGCATTTT.

The genes are TRBV6-1 and TRBJ2-7; 11 bases line up with TRBD2. J gave up 4 bases and V 6 bases, and 8 bases lay outside the gene matches. Germline CDR1 reads MNHNS; CDR2 reads SASEGT. This CDR3 contains 15 residues. The CDR3 reads CASRFRLAGRYEQYF. In DNA, the CDR3 is TGTGCCAGCAGATTCCGACTAGCGGGGAGATACGAGCAGTACTTC.

The rearrangement uses TRBV11-2 and TRBJ2-7; D uncertain. CDR1 and CDR2 (germline): SGHAT, FQNNGV. CDR3 length: 14 residues. Between the trimmed V and J ends, which lost 5 bases and 2 bases, there was a span of 13 bases. The CDR3 reads CASSLLGVTYEQYF. The DNA of the CDR3 is TGTGCCAGCAGCCTACTTGGGGTCACCTACGAGCAGTACTTC. Filled out from reference TRBV11-2 and TRBJ2-7, the complete variable domain reads EAGVAQSPRYKIIEKRQSVAFWCNPISGHATLYWYQQILGQGPKLLIQFQNNGVVDDSQLPKDRFSAERLKGVDSTLKIQPAKLEDSAVYLCASSLLGVTYEQYFGPGTRLTVT.

The rearrangement joins TRBV5-1 to TRBJ2-1; D may correspond to TRBD1 or TRBD2 (5 bases each). The germline V gene encodes CDR1 SGHRS and CDR2 YFSETQ. This CDR3 has 15 residues. V lost 1 base to trimming and J lost 4 bases, with 12 bases between them. The CDR3 DNA reads as TGCGCCAGCAGCTTGAGGGGCGCGGGTTACAATGAGCAGTTCTTC. Translation: CASSLRGAGYNEQFF.

This chain connects TRBV7-2 to TRBJ2-1, with D perhaps being TRBD1 or TRBD2 (6 bases each). The germline gives CDR1 SGHTA, CDR2 FQGNSA. V shed 5 bases and J shed 6 bases, with 14 bases lying between them. This CDR3 region has 14 residues. The CDR3 DNA is TGTGCCAGCAGCCCCACGGGGGCTGTCAATGAGCAGTTCTTC. It specifies CASSPTGAVNEQFF.

V and J are TRBV27 and TRBJ2-2; 11 bases align to TRBD2. CDR1 MNHEY and CDR2 SMNVEV come from the germline V gene (reference sequence). Trimming cost V 7 bases and J 4 bases; bases outside gene matches: 5. This CDR3 is built from 15 residues. DNA of the CDR3: TGTGCCAGCACCAATAGCGGGAGGGTCACCGGGGAGCTGTTTTTT. Translation gives CASTNSGRVTGELFF.

CDR3 in DNA: TGTGCCAGCAGCCATGCCCCCGGGAGAGCTGATACGCAGTATTTT. Amino acid sequence: CASSHAPGRADTQYF. This chain joins TRBV3-1 and TRBJ2-3; the D gene is possibly TRBD2 (6 bases). CDR1 and CDR2 (germline): LGHDT, YNNKEL (reference sequence). V gave up 3 bases and J gave up 6 bases, with 16 bases separating them. CDR3 size: 15 residues.

This clonotype was seen more than once but under ten times. The V and J genes are TRBV6-2 or TRBV6-3 and TRBJ2-7; 13 nucleotides line up with TRBD2. The CDR3 is 13 amino acids. The V segment lost 7 bases and the J segment 12 bases; nucleotides outside the gene matches: 9. Germline V gene lookup returns CDR1 MNHEY and CDR2 SVGEGT. CDR3 DNA sequence: TGTGCCAGCATCCGGGGACTAGCGGGATCACGGTACTTC. It is translated as CASIRGLAGSRYF.

This clonotype was recorded many times. V gene TRBV27 combines with J gene TRBJ2-1, with D possibly TRBD2 on 5 matching bases. Germline lookup yields CDR1 MNHEY and CDR2 SMNVEV (reference sequence). CDR3 size: 15 residues. V was shortened by 3 bases and J by 8 bases, with 17 bases between the two germline ends. CDR3 nucleotide sequence: TGTGCCAGCAGTTTTGCTAGCCTCCTCGTCGATGAGCAGTTCTTC. Amino acids: CASSFASLLVDEQFF.

V usage is TRBV29-1 and J usage is TRBJ1-4; 10 nucleotides line up with TRBD1. Germline V lookup: CDR1 SQVTM, CDR2 ANQGSEA. J lost 7 bases, V lost 6 bases, and 5 bases had no gene match. CDR3 length equals 13 residues. This CDR3 is CSVRGTGAEKLFF. The CDR3 DNA follows: TGCAGCGTCCGCGGGACAGGGGCTGAAAAACTGTTTTTT.

The chain recombines TRBV27 with TRBJ2-4; D might be TRBD1 or TRBD2, each matching 6 bases. The CDR3 has 14 residues. CDR1 and CDR2 from the germline V gene are MNHEY and SMNVEV (reference sequence). V dropped 1 base and J dropped 6 bases, with 10 bases sitting between them. The DNA for the CDR3 is TGTGCCAGCAGTTTATTTGGGGGGCGAAACATTCAGTACTTC. This codes for CASSLFGGRNIQYF.

The chain has TRBV4-1 and TRBJ2-7; D not certain. In germline, CDR1 is MGHRA, CDR2 YSYEKL. The germline V and J ends were trimmed by 0 bases and 0 bases, with 6 bases remaining between them. CDR3 size: 14 residues. The chain's CDR3 is CASSQDPVSYEQYF. The CDR3 DNA follows: TGCGCCAGCAGCCAAGACCCCGTCTCCTACGAGCAGTACTTC.